This paragraph reports one T cell receptor beta chain. The antigen it binds to is not known. Base quality data are lacking; no much larger clone is found one base away. Other DNA sequences from this sample encode an identical CDR3 as well. These data originate in a study of blood T cell repertoires in COVID-19 (TCRdb year 2020). For the wider study: Samples covering the acute and convalescent phases of COVID-19 were provided by collaborators in the United States, Italy and Spain. A freely available public database, intended as a resource for researchers studying the immune response to SARS-CoV-2, is where the repertoires were released. The dataset comprised deeply sampled blood TCRbeta repertoires from subjects exposed to, actively infected with, or recovered from COVID-19. Where available, HLA class I and class II types were taken from metadata supplied by the sample provider and were not determined by assay-based typing. Nearly every sample came with metadata listing a de-identified subject ID, COVID-19 status, age in years and sex. The prospective study material was composed of cDNA or gDNA derived from T cells, B-cell-depleted T cells, or PBMCs. The samples were drawn from the first 160 participants of the ongoing ImmuneRACE study and from 1,254 subjects provided by 6 global collaborators. Study-wide conclusions, independent of this receptor: The quantity of clinical and demographic metadata differed by source and by participant and was supplied without curation.

TCRbeta CDR3 regions were amplified from genomic DNA using the immunoSEQ Assay, a bias-controlled multiplex PCR. As for the original processing: Nucleated cell counts per sample were estimated from amplification of reference gene primers within the assay. To quantify the absolute abundance of each unique TCRbeta CDR3 rearrangement, sequence reads were collapsed and filtered. Productive Simpson clonality was computed per sample as the square root of Simpson's diversity index over productive rearrangements. The source is immuneACCESS, and TCRdb retained only in-frame sequences with V and J called. Part of the clones is not carried over; for the studies checked, unresolved V genes explain less than half of this, and the remainder is unexplained. The V and J calls and clone size come from that table; D and trimming were worked out from the DNA. The sample table holds some 300,000 clones, of which roughly 91% were seen once. 2.9% of the sample goes to the ten largest clones.

The germline V gene specifies MNHEY as CDR1 and SVGEGT as CDR2. At the junction V is shortened by 2 bases and J by 5 bases, with 12 bases in between. Including cysteine and phenylalanine, the CDR3 has 15 amino acids. Only the CDR3 DNA is retained, 45 bases long and in frame from the first base. In the prospective study, participants were about 18 to 90 years old, resided in about 25 geographic areas of the United States, and were enrolled through a virtual design. In the prospective study, cohorts were assigned on the basis of participant-reported clinical history obtained from a screening survey and a study questionnaire. Exposed participants had been in contact, within 2 weeks of entering the study, with a person who had a PCR-confirmed or clinician-diagnosed case of COVID-19. In the prospective study, whole blood, serum and a nasopharyngeal or oropharyngeal swab were collected from each participant by mobile phlebotomists. Participants in the prospective study had the option to provide additional blood draws and questionnaires over an approximately 2-month period. Blood samples from the prospective study were shipped frozen or at room temperature prior to DNA extraction.

The clonotype was recovered from a woman between 50 and 59 years old who had been exposed to COVID-19. The rearranged chain carries TRBV6-2 or TRBV6-3 and TRBJ2-2; the D segment could be TRBD2, given 7 matching bases. Sequences were obtained from PBMCs or T cells enriched from blood (not recorded which). This receptor carries the CDR3 CASSYVGGPTGELFF. The nucleotide sequence is given as TGTGCCAGCAGTTACGTGGGGGGGCCGACCGGGGAGCTGTTTTTT.